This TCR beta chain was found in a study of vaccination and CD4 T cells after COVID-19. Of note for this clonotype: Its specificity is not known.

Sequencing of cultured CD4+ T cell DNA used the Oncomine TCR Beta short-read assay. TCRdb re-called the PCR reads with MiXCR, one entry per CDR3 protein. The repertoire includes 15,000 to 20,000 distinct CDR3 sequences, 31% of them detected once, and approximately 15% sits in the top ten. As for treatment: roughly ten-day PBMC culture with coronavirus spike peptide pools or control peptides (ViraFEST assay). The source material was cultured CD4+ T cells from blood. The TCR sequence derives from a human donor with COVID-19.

CDR3 sequence reads: CSADPMSGSGDRDEQFF. The DNA for the CDR3 is TGCAGTGCTGACCCCATGAGCGGGAGCGGGGATAGGGATGAGCAGTTCTTC. The chain has TRBV20-1 and TRBJ2-1, with 8 bases lining up with TRBD2. This CDR3 spans 17 amino acids. CDR1 DFQATT and CDR2 SNEGSKA come from the germline V gene (reference sequence). The ends lost 5 bases at V and 8 bases at J; junction bases unmatched: 20.